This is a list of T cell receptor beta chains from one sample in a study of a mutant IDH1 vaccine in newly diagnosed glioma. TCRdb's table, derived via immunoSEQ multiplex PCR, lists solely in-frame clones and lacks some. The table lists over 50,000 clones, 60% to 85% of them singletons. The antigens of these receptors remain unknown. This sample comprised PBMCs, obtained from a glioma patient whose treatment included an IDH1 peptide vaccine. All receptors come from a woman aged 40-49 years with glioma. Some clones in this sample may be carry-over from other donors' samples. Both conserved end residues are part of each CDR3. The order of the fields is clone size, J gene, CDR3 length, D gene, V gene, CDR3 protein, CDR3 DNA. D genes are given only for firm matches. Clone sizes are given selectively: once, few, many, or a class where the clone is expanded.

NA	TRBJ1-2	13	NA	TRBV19	CASSIRETYGYTF	TGTGCCAGTAGTATAAGGGAAACCTATGGCTACACCTTC
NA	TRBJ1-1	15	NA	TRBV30	CAWSVLPGAVAEAFF	TGTGCCTGGAGTGTACTTCCGGGGGCGGTAGCTGAAGCTTTCTTT
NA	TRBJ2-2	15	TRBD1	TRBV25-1	CASSDTTGATGELFF	TGTGCCAGCAGTGACACGACAGGGGCTACCGGGGAGCTGTTTTTT
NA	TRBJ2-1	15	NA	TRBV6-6	CASSLRGAPYNEQFF	TGTGCCAGCAGTCTTCGGGGGGCCCCCTACAATGAGCAGTTCTTC
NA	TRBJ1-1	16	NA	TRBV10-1	CASSDRVRVSSTEAFF	TGCGCCAGCAGTGATCGGGTACGGGTATCAAGCACTGAAGCTTTCTTT
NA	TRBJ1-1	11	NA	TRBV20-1	CSAGEDTEAFF	TGCAGTGCAGGGGAGGACACTGAAGCTTTCTTT
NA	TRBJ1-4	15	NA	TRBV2	CASSEVRGARKKLFF	TGTGCCAGCAGTGAGGTCCGAGGGGCTAGAAAAAAACTGTTTTTT
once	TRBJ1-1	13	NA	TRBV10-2	CASSGGGNTEAFF	TGCGCCAGCAGTGGGGGGGGGAACACTGAAGCTTTCTTT
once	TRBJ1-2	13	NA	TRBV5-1	CASSLEGGASYTF	TGCGCCAGCAGCTTGGAAGGGGGAGCTAGCTACACCTTC
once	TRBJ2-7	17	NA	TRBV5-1	CASSLVVGETFTYEQYF	TGCGCCAGCAGCTTGGTGGTGGGGGAGACCTTTACCTACGAGCAGTACTTC
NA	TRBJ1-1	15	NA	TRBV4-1	CASSQGYRWNTEAFF	TGCGCCAGCAGCCAAGGTTACAGGTGGAACACTGAAGCTTTCTTT
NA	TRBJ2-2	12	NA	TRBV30	CAWTLGTGELFF	TGTGCCTGGACGCTCGGGACCGGGGAGCTGTTTTTT
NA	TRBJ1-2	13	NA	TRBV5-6	CASSLRTQGGYTF	TGTGCCAGCAGCTTGAGAACACAGGGTGGCTACACCTTC
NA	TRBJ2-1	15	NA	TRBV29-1	CSVEEWDVGYNEQFF	TGCAGCGTTGAAGAATGGGATGTGGGGTACAATGAGCAGTTCTTC
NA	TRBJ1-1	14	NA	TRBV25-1	CASTPGGLNTEAFF	TGTGCCAGCACCCCTGGGGGTCTGAACACTGAAGCTTTCTTT
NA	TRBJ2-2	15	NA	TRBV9	CASSVKFWGTGELFF	TGTGCCAGCAGCGTAAAGTTTTGGGGCACCGGGGAGCTGTTTTTT
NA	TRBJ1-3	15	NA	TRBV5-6	CASSPGTSSGNTIYF	TGTGCCAGCAGCCCGGGAACGAGCTCGGGAAACACCATATATTTT
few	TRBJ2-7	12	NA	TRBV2	CASRSGSYEQYF	TGTGCCAGCAGAAGTGGCTCCTACGAGCAGTACTTC
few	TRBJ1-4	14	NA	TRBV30	CAWSVGGFGEKLFF	TGTGCCTGGAGTGTAGGGGGGTTCGGAGAAAAACTGTTTTTT
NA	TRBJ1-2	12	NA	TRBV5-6	CASSLTNYGYTF	TGTGCCAGCAGCTTGACTAACTATGGCTACACCTTC
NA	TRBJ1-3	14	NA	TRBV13	CASSLGGGGNTIYF	TGTGCCAGCAGCTTAGGGGGAGGCGGAAACACCATATATTTT
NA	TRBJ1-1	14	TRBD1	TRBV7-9	CASSLDRGDTEAFF	TGTGCCAGCAGCTTGGACAGGGGGGACACTGAAGCTTTCTTT
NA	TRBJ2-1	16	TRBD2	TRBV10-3	CAISASSGGTHNEQFF	TGTGCCATCAGCGCTTCTAGCGGGGGTACTCACAATGAGCAGTTCTTC
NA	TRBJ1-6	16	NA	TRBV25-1	CASSEGGDSYNSPLHF	TGTGCCAGCAGTGAGGGTGGAGACTCCTATAATTCACCCCTCCACTTT
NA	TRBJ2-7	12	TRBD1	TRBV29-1	CSVETGDYEQYF	TGCAGCGTCGAAACAGGGGACTACGAGCAGTACTTC
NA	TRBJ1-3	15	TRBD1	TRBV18	CASSPEGTAGNTIYF	TGTGCCAGCTCACCAGAAGGGACAGCTGGAAACACCATATATTTT
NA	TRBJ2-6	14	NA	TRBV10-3	CAISSPREANVLTF	TGTGCCATCAGCTCACCACGAGAGGCCAACGTCCTGACTTTC
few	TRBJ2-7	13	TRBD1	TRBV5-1	CASSSGTAYEQYF	TGCGCCAGCAGCTCCGGGACAGCCTACGAGCAGTACTTC
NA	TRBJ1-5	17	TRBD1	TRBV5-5	CASSSRRGTGNNQPQHF	TGTGCCAGCAGCTCCCGGAGGGGGACAGGGAACAATCAGCCCCAGCATTTT
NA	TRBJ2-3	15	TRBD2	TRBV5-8	CASSYFGGIGDTQYF	TGTGCCAGCAGCTACTTCGGGGGGATCGGGGATACGCAGTATTTT
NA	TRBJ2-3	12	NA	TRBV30	CAWRGLTDTQYF	TGTGCCTGGAGAGGACTGACAGATACGCAGTATTTT
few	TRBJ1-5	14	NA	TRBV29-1	CSVGRPRDNQPQHF	TGCAGCGTTGGCCGCCCGAGGGACAATCAGCCCCAGCATTTT
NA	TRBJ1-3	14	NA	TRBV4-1	CASSQRGPGNTIYF	TGCGCCAGCAGCCAACGGGGCCCTGGAAACACCATATATTTT
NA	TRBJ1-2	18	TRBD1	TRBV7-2	CASSLAPGQDRFGYGYTF	TGTGCCAGCAGCTTAGCACCGGGACAGGACCGTTTCGGCTATGGCTACACCTTC
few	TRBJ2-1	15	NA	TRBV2	CASTQTRGAYNEQFF	TGTGCCAGCACCCAAACCAGGGGGGCCTACAATGAGCAGTTCTTC
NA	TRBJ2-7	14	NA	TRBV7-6	CASTQMPSNHEQYF	TGTGCCAGCACCCAAATGCCCAGTAACCACGAGCAGTACTTC
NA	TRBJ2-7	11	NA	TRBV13	CASSLRGEQYF	TGTGCCAGCAGCCTTCGGGGCGAGCAGTACTTC
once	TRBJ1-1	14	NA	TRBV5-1	CASSLDRVDTEAFF	TGCGCCAGCAGCTTGGACAGGGTGGACACTGAAGCTTTCTTT
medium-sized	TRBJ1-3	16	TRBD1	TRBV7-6	CASSSSRDRDRNTIYF	TGTGCCAGCAGCTCGAGCCGGGACAGGGACAGAAACACCATATATTTT
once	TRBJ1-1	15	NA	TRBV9	CASSVSGLRNTEAFF	TGTGCCAGCAGCGTCTCAGGGTTGAGGAACACTGAAGCTTTCTTT
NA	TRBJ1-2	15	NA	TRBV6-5	CATTFRGLTFYGYTF	TGTGCCACTACCTTCAGGGGACTAACATTCTATGGCTACACCTTC
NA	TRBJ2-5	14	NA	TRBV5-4	CASSTPANQETQYF	TGTGCCAGCAGCACCCCGGCGAATCAAGAGACCCAGTACTTC